This TCR beta chain appears in the sequencing data of a study of blood T cell repertoires in COVID-19. V dropped 1 base and J dropped 0 bases, with 6 bases sitting between them. In germline, CDR1 is LGHNA, CDR2 YNFKEQ. This CDR3 is built from 15 residues. Measured with immunoSEQ multiplex PCR; TCRdb has only the in-frame clones, and not every one. The sample shows about 160,000 clones, approximately 92% of them seen only once. Material for sequencing was peripheral blood. The gene calls are TRBV4-2 and TRBJ2-2; no definite D call. This receptor was identified in a woman between 50 and 59 years old with acute or convalescent COVID-19. Written as DNA, the CDR3 is TGTGCCAGCAGCCAAGCTAGTTCGAACACCGGGGAGCTGTTTTTT. The encoded protein is CASSQASSNTGELFF.